The entry below gives a single T cell receptor (beta chain) sequence along with its context. The antigen this receptor binds is unknown. No per-base quality is available; no much larger clone lies one base away. This record comes from a study of control samples from healthy donors and cancer patients (dated by TCRdb to 2018 to 2020). The method behind the library was the immunoSEQ multiplex PCR assay. TCRdb limited this immuneACCESS table to in-frame rearrangements with V and J called. A share of clones is missing; checked studies link under half to unresolved V genes, and the rest is unexplained. Counted in this sample were over 75,000 clones; roughly 78% of them appeared once. The top ten constitute more than 1.5% of the sample. According to the germline V gene, CDR1 reads SGDLS and CDR2 reads YYNGEE. V is cut by 4 bases and J by 0 bases, and the space between the germline ends is 19 bases. Counted from cysteine to phenylalanine, this CDR3 has 17 amino acids. Kept here is only the CDR3 DNA, which spans 51 bases and is read in frame from base 1.

Rearrangement joined TRBV9 to TRBJ1-2; the D segment cannot be called with confidence. The sample comprised blood. This sequence was found in a man between 60 and 75 years old in good health. The encoded CDR3 is CASSPQPLVEANYGYTF. The base sequence is TGTGCCAGCAGCCCACAACCCCTTGTAGAGGCTAACTATGGCTACACCTTC.